This record concerns one T cell receptor (beta chain) sequence. The data originate from a study of technical replicates of blood from a handful of donors. Germline V gene lookup returns CDR1 SGHRS and CDR2 YFSETQ. The V gene end was trimmed by 0 bases and the J gene end by 6 bases; junction bases not matched to a gene: 9. CDR3 length equals 17 residues. Sequenced by immunoSEQ multiplex PCR; TCRdb stores in-frame clones only, minus some. The data show about 93,000 clones, around 96% seen once. The source is a human donor in good health. The source material was T cells isolated from PBMCs. The chain joins TRBV5-1 to TRBJ2-2; 9 bases map to TRBD2. The chain's CDR3 is CASSLAASGTLSGELFF. The CDR3 bases are TGCGCCAGCAGCTTGGCCGCTAGCGGGACGTTATCCGGGGAGCTGTTTTTT.